This passage covers 13 T cell receptor beta chains from one sample sequenced in a study of T cells in Graves' hyperthyroidism and ophthalmopathy. RNA transcripts provided the source from which TCR beta CDR3 regions were amplified. Primed by the HTBI set, a first-round RT-PCR was run on the TCR CDR3. TCRdb re-called the multiplex PCR reads with MiXCR, one entry per CDR3 protein. This sample has 400,000 to 600,000 distinct CDR3 sequences, with less than 25% found just once. Sequenced material: blood. These receptors came from a man aged 18-30 years with Graves' hyperthyroidism.

At least ten counts were recorded for this clonotype. The chain uses TRBV27 and TRBJ2-7; 9 bases agree with TRBD1. The J segment lost 4 bases and the V segment lost 5 bases, leaving 9 bases of the junction unmatched. This CDR3 has 15 amino acids. CDR1 MNHEY and CDR2 SMNVEV come from the germline V gene (reference sequence). The CDR3 loop reads CASSPRRQGGYEQYF. As DNA, the CDR3 is TGTGCCAGCAGTCCCAGACGACAGGGGGGTTACGAGCAGTACTTC.

About this clonotype: This clone may be a read error of a much larger clone one base away. Here the CDR3 DNA reads TGCAGGGCTAGGGTACCTCCACGAGAGGAGCAGTACTTC. Protein product: CRARVPPREEQYF. This chain uses TRBV20-1 with TRBJ2-7, with no clear D. CDR3 length: 13 residues. Germline V gene sequence: CDR1 DFQATT, CDR2 SNEGSKA (reference sequence).

This clonotype was picked up many times. The chain carries TRBV6-1 and TRBJ2-7; no clear D gene. V lost 2 bases and J lost 2, with 10 bases in between. Germline V gene sequence: CDR1 MNHNS, CDR2 SASEGT. This CDR3 spans 14 amino acids. CDR3 sequence reads: CASSEFVPPYEQYF. The CDR3 nucleotides read TGTGCCAGCAGTGAATTCGTTCCTCCCTACGAGCAGTACTTC.

This clonotype was recorded many times. This chain joins TRBV28 and TRBJ1-2, with TRBD1 identical over 7 bases. The germline V gene has CDR1 MDHEN and CDR2 SYDVKM. V shed 2 bases and J 4 bases; nucleotides not matched to a gene: 4. The CDR3 spans 14 residues. In DNA form, the CDR3 reads TGTGCCAGCAGTTTAAGGGGGCGGATCTATGGCTACACCTTC. Protein sequence: CASSLRGRIYGYTF.

Concerning this clonotype: A junction end diverges from the germline sequence, so it may reflect a read error. V gene TRBV6-1 combines with J gene TRBJ1-5; D gene ambiguous. Germline loops: CDR1 MNHNS, CDR2 SASEGT. The CDR3 is made up of 14 amino acids. The CDR3 region has the DNA TGTGCCAGCAGTGTCTCCATACCCTATCAGCCTCAGCATTTT. Its protein is CASSVSIPYQPQHF.

The V call is TRBV15, the J call TRBJ2-7; 15 bases agree with TRBD2. This CDR3 region has 16 residues. J was trimmed by 6 bases and V by 3 bases; bases with no gene match: 6. CDR1 and CDR2 from the germline V gene are LNHNV and YYDKDF (reference sequence). CDR3 sequence: CATSRAGLAGGFEQYF. The CDR3 region has the DNA TGTGCCACCAGCAGGGCTGGACTAGCGGGAGGGTTCGAGCAGTACTTC.

This chain links TRBV7-8 with TRBJ2-5, with 7 nucleotides matching TRBD2. With 5 bases clipped from V and 6 bases from J, the junction kept 15 bases outside the gene matches. Germline CDR1 reads SGHVS; CDR2 reads FQNEAQ. The CDR3 loop spans 16 amino acids. The CDR3 region is CASSLIILREWQTQYF. As DNA, the CDR3 is TGTGCCAGCAGCCTTATAATATTGCGGGAGTGGCAGACCCAGTACTTC.

This clonotype was seen many times. The rearrangement uses TRBV28 and TRBJ1-2, with 9 bases matching TRBD1. The trim removed 3 bases at V and 3 bases at J, leaving 8 bases unmatched. CDR1 MDHEN and CDR2 SYDVKM come from the germline V gene. CDR3 length: 16 residues. The CDR3 DNA is TGTGCCAGCAGTTTTTTGGGGACAGGGCTGGACTATGGCTACACCTTC. This gives the protein CASSFLGTGLDYGYTF.

This clonotype was counted at least ten times. The chain carries TRBV7-8 and TRBJ2-5; D unresolved. Germline V CDR1 and CDR2: SGHVS, FQNEAQ. The CDR3 is made up of 18 amino acids. V was clipped by 5 bases and J by 2 bases, with 24 bases between them. CDR3 in amino acids: CASSQLYPGPVGQETQYF. The DNA of the CDR3 is TGTGCCAGCAGCCAGCTTTATCCGGGCCCCGTGGGGCAAGAGACCCAGTACTTC.

In this sample, this clonotype turned up many times. J is TRBJ1-1 and V is TRBV4-1, with D perhaps TRBD1 (6 bases). With 0 bases removed from V and 3 bases from J, the gap between germline ends came to 14 bases. Germline V lookup: CDR1 MGHRA, CDR2 YSYEKL. CDR3 length: 16 residues. CDR3 DNA: TGCGCCAGCAGCCAAGACTCGGGGGCGAGGGACACTGAAGCTTTCTTT. Translated, it gives CASSQDSGARDTEAFF.

This clonotype has just a few counts. The V gene is TRBV5-1, the J gene TRBJ2-5; TRBD1 is a possible D gene (6 bases). V was trimmed by 1 base and J by 2 bases, leaving 12 bases between them. CDR1 SGHRS and CDR2 YFSETQ come from the germline V gene. The CDR3 totals 15 residues. The CDR3 here is CASSLLGTRQETQYF. CDR3 sequence (DNA): TGCGCCAGCAGCTTGTTGGGGACACGTCAAGAGACCCAGTACTTC.

This clonotype was observed many times. At one boundary the junction diverges from the germline segment, which might be a read error. The V call is TRBV5-1, the J call TRBJ1-1; D remains ambiguous. This CDR3 spans 14 amino acids. CDR1 SGHRS and CDR2 YFSETQ come from the germline V gene. The CDR3 coding sequence is TGTGCCAGCAGCTTTTCAGGAGGTGACACTGAAGCTTTCTTT. It specifies CASSFSGGDTEAFF.

About this clonotype: This may arise from a read error, as a much more abundant clone is one base away. V gene TRBV27 combines with J gene TRBJ2-7; D may correspond to TRBD1 or TRBD2 (6 bases each). CDR1 MNHEY and CDR2 SMNVEV come from the germline V gene (reference sequence). The CDR3 runs to 13 residues. Trimming left V 8 bases short and J 2 bases short, with 13 bases between. The CDR3 bases are TGTGCCAGCGGTCCGGGGGCGACCTACGAGCAGTACTTC. Its translation: CASGPGATYEQYF.